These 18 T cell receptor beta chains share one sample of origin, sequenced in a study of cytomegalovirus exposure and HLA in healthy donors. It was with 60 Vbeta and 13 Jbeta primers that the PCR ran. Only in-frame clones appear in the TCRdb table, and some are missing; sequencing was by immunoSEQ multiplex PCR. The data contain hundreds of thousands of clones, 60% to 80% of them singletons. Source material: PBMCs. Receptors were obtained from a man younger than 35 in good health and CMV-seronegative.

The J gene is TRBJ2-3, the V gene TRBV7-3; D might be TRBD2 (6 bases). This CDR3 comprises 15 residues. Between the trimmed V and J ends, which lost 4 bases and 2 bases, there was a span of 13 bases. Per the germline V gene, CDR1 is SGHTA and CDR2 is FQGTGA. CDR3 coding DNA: TGTGCCAGCAGCTGGTCGGGACTTTACACAGATACGCAGTATTTT. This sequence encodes CASSWSGLYTDTQYF.

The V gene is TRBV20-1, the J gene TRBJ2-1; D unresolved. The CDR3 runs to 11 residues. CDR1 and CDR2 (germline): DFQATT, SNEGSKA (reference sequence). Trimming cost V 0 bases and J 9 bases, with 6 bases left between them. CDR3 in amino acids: CSAREGSEQFF. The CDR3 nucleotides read TGCAGTGCTAGAGAGGGCAGTGAGCAGTTCTTC.

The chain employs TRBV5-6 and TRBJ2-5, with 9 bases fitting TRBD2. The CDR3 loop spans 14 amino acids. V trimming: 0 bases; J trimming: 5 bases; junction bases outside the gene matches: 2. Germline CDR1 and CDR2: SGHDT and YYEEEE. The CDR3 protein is CASSLERGVETQYF. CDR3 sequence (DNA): TGTGCCAGCAGCTTGGAGCGGGGGGTTGAGACCCAGTACTTC. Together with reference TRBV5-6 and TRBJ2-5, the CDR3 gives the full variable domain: DAGVTQSPTHLIKTRGQQVTLRCSPKSGHDTVSWYQQALGQGPQFIFQYYEEEERQRGNFPDRFSGHQFPNYSSELNVNALLLGDSALYLCASSLERGVETQYFGPGTRLLVL.

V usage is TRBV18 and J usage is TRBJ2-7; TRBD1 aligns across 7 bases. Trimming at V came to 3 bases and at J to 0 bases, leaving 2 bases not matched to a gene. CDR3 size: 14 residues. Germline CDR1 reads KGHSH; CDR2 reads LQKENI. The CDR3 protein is CASSPGQNSYEQYF. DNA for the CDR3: TGTGCCAGCTCACCGGGACAGAACTCCTACGAGCAGTACTTC.

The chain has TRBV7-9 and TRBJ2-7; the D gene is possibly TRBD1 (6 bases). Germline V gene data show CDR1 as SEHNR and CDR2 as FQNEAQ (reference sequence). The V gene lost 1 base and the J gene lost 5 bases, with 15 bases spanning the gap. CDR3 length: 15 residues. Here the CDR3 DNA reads TGTGCCAGCAGCTTAGTCCGCGACTACAGGGACGAGCAGTACTTC. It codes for CASSLVRDYRDEQYF. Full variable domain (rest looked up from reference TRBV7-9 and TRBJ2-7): DTGVSQNPRHKITKRGQNVTFRCDPISEHNRLYWYRQTLGQGPEFLTYFQNEAQLEKSRLLSDRFSAERPKGSFSTLEIQRTEQGDSAMYLCASSLVRDYRDEQYFGPGTRLTVT.

The CDR3 bases are TGTGCCAGTAGTATCGGCAGGATGCAGTACTTC. Its protein is CASSIGRMQYF. V and J are TRBV19 and TRBJ2-7; D is undetermined. Germline CDR1 is LNHDA and CDR2 is SQIVND (reference sequence). Trimming shortened V by 3 bases and J by 9 bases, and 9 bases separated the two germline ends. The CDR3 covers 11 residues.

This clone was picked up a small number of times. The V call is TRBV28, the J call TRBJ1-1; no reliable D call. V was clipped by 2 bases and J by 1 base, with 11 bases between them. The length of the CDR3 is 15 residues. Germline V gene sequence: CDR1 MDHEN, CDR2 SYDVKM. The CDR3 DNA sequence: TGTGCCAGCAGTTTACGTTCAGTCTCGAACACTGAAGCTTTCTTT. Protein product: CASSLRSVSNTEAFF.

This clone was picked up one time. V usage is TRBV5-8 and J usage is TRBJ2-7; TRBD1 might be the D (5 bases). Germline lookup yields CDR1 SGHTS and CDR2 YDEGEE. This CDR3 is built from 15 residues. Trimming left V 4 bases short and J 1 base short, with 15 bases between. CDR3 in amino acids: CASSAITTGSYEQYF. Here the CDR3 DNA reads TGTGCCAGCAGCGCCATTACAACAGGTTCCTACGAGCAGTACTTC.

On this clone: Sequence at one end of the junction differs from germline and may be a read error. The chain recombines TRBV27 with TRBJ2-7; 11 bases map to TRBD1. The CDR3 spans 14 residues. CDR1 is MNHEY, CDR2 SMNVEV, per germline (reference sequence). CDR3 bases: TGTGCCAGCAGTTTTGGGGACAGGGGGTACGGGCAGTACTTC. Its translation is CASSFGDRGYGQYF.

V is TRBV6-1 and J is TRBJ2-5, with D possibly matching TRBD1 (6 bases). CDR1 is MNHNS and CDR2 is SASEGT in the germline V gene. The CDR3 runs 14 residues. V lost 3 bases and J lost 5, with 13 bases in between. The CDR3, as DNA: TGTGCCAGCAGTGACAGGGGCACCGGGGAGACCCAGTACTTC. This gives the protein CASSDRGTGETQYF.

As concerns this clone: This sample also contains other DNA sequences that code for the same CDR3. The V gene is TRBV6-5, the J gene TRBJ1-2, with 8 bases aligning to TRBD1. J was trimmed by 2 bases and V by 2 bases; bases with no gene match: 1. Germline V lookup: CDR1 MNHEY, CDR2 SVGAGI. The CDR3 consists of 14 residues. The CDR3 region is CASSYRDRNYGYTF. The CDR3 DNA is TGTGCCAGCAGTTACCGGGACAGGAACTATGGCTACACCTTC.

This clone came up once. The CDR3 DNA follows: TGTGCCAGCAGTAACCCGGGACAGAGACTGTTTTTT. It is translated as CASSNPGQRLFF. V is TRBV6-5 and J is TRBJ1-4, with 7 bases fitting TRBD1. J gave up 13 bases and V 5 bases, and 7 bases lay outside the gene matches. Germline lookup yields CDR1 MNHEY and CDR2 SVGAGI. The CDR3 extends over 12 amino acids.

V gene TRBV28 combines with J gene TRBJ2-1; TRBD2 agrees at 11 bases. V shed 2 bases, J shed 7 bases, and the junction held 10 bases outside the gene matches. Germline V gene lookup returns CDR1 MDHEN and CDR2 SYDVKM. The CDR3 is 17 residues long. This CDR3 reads CASSLTLAGGVGNEQFF. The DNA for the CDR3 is TGTGCCAGCAGTTTAACTCTAGCGGGGGGTGTGGGGAATGAGCAGTTCTTC.

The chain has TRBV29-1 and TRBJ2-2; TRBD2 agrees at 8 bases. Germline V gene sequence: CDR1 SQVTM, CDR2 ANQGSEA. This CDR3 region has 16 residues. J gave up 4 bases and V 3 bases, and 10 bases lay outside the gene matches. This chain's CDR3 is CSVEGSGNPGTGELFF. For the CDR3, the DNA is TGCAGCGTTGAGGGTAGCGGGAACCCCGGCACCGGGGAGCTGTTTTTT.

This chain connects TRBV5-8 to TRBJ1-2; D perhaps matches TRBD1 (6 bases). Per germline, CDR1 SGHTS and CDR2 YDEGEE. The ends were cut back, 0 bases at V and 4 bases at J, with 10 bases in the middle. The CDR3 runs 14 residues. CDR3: CASSLAGQLYGYTF. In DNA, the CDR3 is TGTGCCAGCAGCTTGGCCGGACAGCTCTATGGCTACACCTTC.

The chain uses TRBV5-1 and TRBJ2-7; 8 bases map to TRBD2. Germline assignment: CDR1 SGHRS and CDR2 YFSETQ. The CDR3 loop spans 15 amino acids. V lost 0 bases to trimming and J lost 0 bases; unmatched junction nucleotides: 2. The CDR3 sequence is CASSLELADSYEQYF. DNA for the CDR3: TGCGCCAGCAGCTTGGAACTAGCGGACTCCTACGAGCAGTACTTC.

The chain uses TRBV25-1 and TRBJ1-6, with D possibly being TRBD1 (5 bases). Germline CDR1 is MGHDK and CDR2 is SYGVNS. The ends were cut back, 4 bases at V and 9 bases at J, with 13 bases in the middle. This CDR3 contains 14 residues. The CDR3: CASSVPGVVSPLHF. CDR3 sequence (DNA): TGTGCCAGCAGTGTTCCGGGGGTGGTTTCACCCCTCCACTTT.

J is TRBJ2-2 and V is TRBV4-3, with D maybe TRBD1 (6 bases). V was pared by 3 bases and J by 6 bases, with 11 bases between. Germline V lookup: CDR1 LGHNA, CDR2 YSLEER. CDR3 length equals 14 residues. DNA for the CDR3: TGCGCCAGCAGCCACCCGACAGGACCCGGGGAGCTGTTTTTT. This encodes CASSHPTGPGELFF.